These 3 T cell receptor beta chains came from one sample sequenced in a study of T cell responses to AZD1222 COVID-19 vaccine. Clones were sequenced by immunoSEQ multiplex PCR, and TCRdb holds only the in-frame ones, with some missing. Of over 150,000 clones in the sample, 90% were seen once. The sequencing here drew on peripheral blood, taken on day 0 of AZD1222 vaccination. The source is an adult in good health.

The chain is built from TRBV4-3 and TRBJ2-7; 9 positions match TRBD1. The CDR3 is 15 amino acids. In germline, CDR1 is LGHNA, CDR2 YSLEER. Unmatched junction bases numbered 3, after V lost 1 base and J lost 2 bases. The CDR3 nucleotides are TGCGCCAGCAGCCAAGTAGGGGACAGGGCCTACGAGCAGTACTTC. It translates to CASSQVGDRAYEQYF.

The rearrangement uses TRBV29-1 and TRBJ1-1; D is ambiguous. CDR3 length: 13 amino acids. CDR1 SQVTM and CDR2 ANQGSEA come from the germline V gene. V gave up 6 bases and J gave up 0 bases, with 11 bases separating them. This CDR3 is CSVGKTVNTEAFF. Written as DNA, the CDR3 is TGCAGCGTCGGAAAGACGGTGAACACTGAAGCTTTCTTT.

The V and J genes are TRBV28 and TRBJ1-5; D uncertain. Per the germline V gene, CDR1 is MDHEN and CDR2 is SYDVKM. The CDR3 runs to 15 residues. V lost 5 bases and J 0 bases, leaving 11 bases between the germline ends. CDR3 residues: CASSQMTLSNQPQHF. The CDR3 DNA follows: TGTGCCAGCAGTCAAATGACACTTAGCAATCAGCCCCAGCATTTT.